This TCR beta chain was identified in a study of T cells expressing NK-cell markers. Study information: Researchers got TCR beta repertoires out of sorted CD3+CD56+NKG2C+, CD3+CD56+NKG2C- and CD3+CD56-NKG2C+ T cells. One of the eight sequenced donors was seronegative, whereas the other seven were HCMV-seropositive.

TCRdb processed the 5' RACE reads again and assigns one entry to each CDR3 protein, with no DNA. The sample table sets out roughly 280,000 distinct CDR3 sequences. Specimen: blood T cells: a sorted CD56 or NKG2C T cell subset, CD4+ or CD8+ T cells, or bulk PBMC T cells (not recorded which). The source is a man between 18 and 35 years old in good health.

The CDR3 loop reads CASSYDGTGPGELFF. The chain combines TRBV12-3 or TRBV12-4 with TRBJ2-2; TCRdb outputs TRBD1, but without DNA this stays unchecked. This CDR3 region has 15 residues.